The next 30 T cell receptor beta chains were all read from a single sample in a study of CD8+CD57+ T cells in acquired aplastic anemia. TCR beta VDJ and CDR3 profiles were obtained from a genomic DNA template. From the reads, TCRdb called clonotypes with MiXCR, one entry per CDR3 protein. The repertoire holds hundreds of thousands of distinct CDR3 sequences, with around 72% as singletons. The material sequenced was sorted CD4+, CD8+, or CD8+CD57+ T cells (not recorded which) from PBMCs. All receptors come from a human donor in good health, serving as a control.

This clonotype was recorded many times. The chain couples TRBV5-1 to TRBJ2-2; 9 positions agree with TRBD2. This CDR3 contains 15 residues. CDR1 is SGHRS, CDR2 YFSETQ, per germline. The V gene end was trimmed by 0 bases and the J gene end by 5 bases; junction bases not matched to a gene: 2. The CDR3 spells CASSLGTSATGELFF. In nucleotides, the CDR3 is TGCGCCAGCAGCTTGGGGACTAGCGCAACCGGGGAGCTGTTTTTT.

In regard to this clonotype: Because the CDR3 is missing its conserved closing phenylalanine or tryptophan, this is likely a read error. It is unclear where the CDR3 begins or ends on the DNA, so no DNA is shown, and the CDR3 is as TCRdb lists it. This chain links TRBV19 with TRBJ1-4; the table's D call of TRBD1 was not tested on the DNA. CDR1 and CDR2 (germline): LNHDA, SQIVND (reference sequence). The length of the CDR3 is 15 amino acids, counting both ends. The CDR3: CASSLLDRDPEALFV.

CDR3 region: CASSLLGVPVYEQYF. As DNA, the CDR3 is TGTGCCAGCAGCTTACTGGGGGTCCCGGTCTACGAGCAGTACTTC. This sequence joins TRBV7-3 and TRBJ2-7; TRBD1 or TRBD2 may be the D gene (5 bases each). Germline V lookup: CDR1 SGHTA, CDR2 FQGTGA. The CDR3 runs 15 residues. V lost 2 bases and J 3 bases, leaving 14 bases between the germline ends.

V usage is TRBV7-2 and J usage is TRBJ2-1, with 8 bases that match TRBD2. CDR1 is SGHTA, CDR2 FQGNSA, per germline. V trimming: 3 bases; J trimming: 8 bases; junction bases outside the gene matches: 9. The CDR3 sequence is 15 residues long. The CDR3 region has the DNA TGTGCCAGCAGCTTCCCGTCGGGGGGGACGCATGAGCAGTTCTTC. This translates into CASSFPSGGTHEQFF.

Concerning this clonotype itself: Relative to the germline gene, one junction end is altered; a read error may explain this. The V call is TRBV19, the J call TRBJ2-7; 9 bases map to TRBD1. The CDR3 extends over 16 amino acids. The germline gives CDR1 LNHDA, CDR2 SQIVND (reference sequence). The CDR3 region is CASSTRTGVESYAQYF. CDR3 bases: TGTGCCAGTAGTACCCGGACAGGGGTGGAATCATACGCGCAGTACTTC. The full variable domain, rest sourced from reference TRBV19 and TRBJ2-7, is DGGITQSPKYLFRKEGQNVTLSCEQNLNHDAMYWYRQDPGQGLRLIYYSQIVNDFQKGDIAEGYSVSREKKESFPLTVTSAQKNPTAFYLCASSTRTGVESYAQYFGPGTRLTVT.

This clonotype has more than one count but fewer than ten. The V and J genes are TRBV7-8 and TRBJ1-1; 7 bases match TRBD1. The CDR3 is 13 residues long. Germline CDR1 SGHVS, CDR2 FQNEAQ. V was pared by 3 bases and J by 4 bases, with 2 bases of the junction left unmatched. The chain's CDR3 is CASSFQGGTEAFF. CDR3 bases: TGTGCCAGCAGCTTTCAGGGGGGCACTGAAGCTTTCTTT.

Note on this clonotype: Germline is not matched at one junction end, which may reflect a read error. The chain couples TRBV10-2 to TRBJ2-1, with 8 bases that match TRBD1. The assigned J gene may be wrong: the sequence end matches TRBJ2-7 better. Germline V gene data show CDR1 as WSHSY and CDR2 as SAAADI. The length of the CDR3 is 20 residues. CDR3 protein: CASSRKIPSLVQGVINEQYF. CDR3 DNA: TGTGCCAGCAGCCGCAAAATCCCCTCGTTAGTACAGGGGGTAATTAATGAGCAGTACTTC.

The chain is built from TRBV19 and TRBJ2-1; 8 nucleotides agree with TRBD2. CDR3 length: 16 amino acids. Germline loops: CDR1 LNHDA, CDR2 SQIVND (reference sequence). Losses at the gene ends were 9 bases for V and 7 bases for J; bases not matched to a gene: 17. The CDR3 region has the DNA TGTGCCAGCAGCTCAGTTGACGGGGGGGCGGGGAATGAGCAGTTCTTC. The encoded protein is CASSSVDGGAGNEQFF.

Comment on this clonotype: This may be a read error, as it is one base from a much larger clone. This chain uses TRBV3-1 with TRBJ1-4; no firm D call. CDR1 and CDR2 (germline): LGHDT, YNNKEL (reference sequence). The CDR3 has 14 amino acids. The CDR3 bases are TGTGCCAACAGCCAAGAACACAGTGGTGAAAAACTGTTTTTT. Translated: CANSQEHSGEKLFF.

The gene calls are TRBV7-7 and TRBJ1-5, with D maybe TRBD1 (6 bases). The CDR3 has 15 amino acids. V was cut by 2 bases and J by 16 bases, with 24 bases left in between. The germline CDR1 and CDR2 sequences are SSHAT and FNYEAQ (reference sequence). The CDR3 DNA reads as TGTGCCAGCAGCTTACCGCCAGGGGCTAGGGGACTACTCCATTTT. This encodes CASSLPPGARGLLHF.

This clonotype has a handful of counts. This sequence may be a read error, since a much larger clone differs from it by one base. The rearrangement links TRBV4-2 to TRBJ2-7, with a tentative D call TRBD2 (6 bases). Trimming left V 1 base short and J 6 bases short, with 25 bases between. The germline gives CDR1 LGHNA, CDR2 YNFKEQ. This CDR3 spans 18 amino acids. This chain's CDR3 is CASSQASPALVGGSEQYF. The DNA of the CDR3 is TGTGCCAGCAGCCAAGCGAGTCCGGCACTAGTGGGAGGATCCGAGCAGTACTTC.

This clonotype was recorded many times. The chain carries TRBV6-5 and TRBJ2-7; D not certain. V lost 0 bases, J lost 1 base, and 7 bases lay in between. CDR3 length equals 14 residues. CDR1 is MNHEY, CDR2 SVGAGI, per germline. The CDR3 coding sequence is TGTGCCAGCAGTTACTCTCCGGAGTCCTACGAGCAGTACTTC. Its protein product is CASSYSPESYEQYF.

The chain joins TRBV7-2 to TRBJ1-6, with D unresolved. Trimming removed 3 bases at V and 18 bases at J, with 24 bases between. The CDR3 length is 15 residues. Germline CDR1 and CDR2: SGHTA and FQGNSA. CDR3 amino acids: CASSLELQRGEETHF. Written as DNA, the CDR3 is TGTGCCAGCAGCTTGGAACTCCAGCGGGGAGAGGAGACCCACTTT. The full variable domain, in which reference TRBV7-2 and TRBJ1-6 provide the parts outside the CDR3, is GAGVSQSPSNKVTEKGKDVELRCDPISGHTALYWYRQSLGQGLEFLIYFQGNSAPDKSGLPSDRFSAERTGGSVSTLTIQRTQQEDSAVYLCASSLELQRGEETHFGNGTRLTVT.

This clonotype was seen ten or more times. J is TRBJ1-1 and V is TRBV5-6, with D perhaps matching TRBD1 (5 bases). V was cut by 0 bases and J by 8 bases, with 11 bases left in between. The germline CDR1 and CDR2 sequences are SGHDT and YYEEEE. CDR3 length: 13 residues. CDR3 in amino acids: CASSLGSRTEAFF. CDR3 coding DNA: TGTGCCAGCAGCTTGGGGTCGAGGACAGAAGCTTTCTTT.

Only one count was recorded for this clonotype. The chain employs TRBV25-1 and TRBJ2-6; D gene unclear. Trimming removed 2 bases from V and 2 bases from J, with 7 bases in between. This CDR3 has 15 amino acids. CDR1 MGHDK and CDR2 SYGVNS come from the germline V gene. CDR3 protein: CASSEAPAGANVLTF. The DNA of the CDR3 is TGTGCCAGCAGTGAAGCCCCAGCTGGGGCCAACGTCCTGACTTTC.

This clonotype was seen ten or more times. The chain combines TRBV7-2 with TRBJ1-2; no clear D gene. This CDR3 is 17 amino acids long. V shed 6 bases and J shed 3 bases, with 23 bases lying between them. The germline V gene has CDR1 SGHTA and CDR2 FQGNSA. This CDR3 reads CASSQTVAEARYYGYTF. The CDR3 DNA reads TGTGCCAGCAGTCAAACGGTGGCAGAAGCCCGTTACTATGGCTACACCTTC.

The chain joins TRBV4-1 to TRBJ1-1, with D uncertain. The CDR3 has 15 amino acids. Trimming removed 1 base from V and 0 bases from J, with 9 bases in between. Germline CDR1 is MGHRA and CDR2 is YSYEKL. In DNA form, the CDR3 reads TGCGCCAGCAGCCAAGGTGCCAACTTGAACACTGAAGCTTTCTTT. As protein: CASSQGANLNTEAFF.

This clonotype was recorded many times. The chain uses TRBV11-3 and TRBJ2-1, with 14 bases that match TRBD2. The junction had 6 bases not matched to a gene; V was cut back by 6 bases and J by 5 bases. The CDR3 is 16 residues long. Germline loops: CDR1 SGHNT, CDR2 YENEEA. The CDR3: CASSLGLAGANNEQFF. DNA for the CDR3: TGTGCCAGCAGTCTGGGACTAGCGGGGGCCAACAATGAGCAGTTCTTC.

The chain is built from TRBV7-8 and TRBJ2-7; D gene unclear. V lost 4 bases to trimming and J lost 0 bases, with 16 bases between them. The CDR3 consists of 16 residues. CDR1 is SGHVS, CDR2 FQNEAQ, per germline. The CDR3 bases are TGTGCCAGCAGCTCATGGCCCGCCCTGAGCTCCTACGAGCAGTACTTC. Translated, it gives CASSSWPALSSYEQYF. The whole variable domain, remainder taken from reference TRBV7-8 and TRBJ2-7, is GAGVSQSPRYKVAKRGQDVALRCDPISGHVSLFWYQQALGQGPEFLTYFQNEAQLDKSGLPSDRFFAERPEGSVSTLKIQRTQQEDSAVYLCASSSWPALSSYEQYFGPGTRLTVT.

V usage is TRBV9 and J usage is TRBJ1-6; TRBD1 might be the D (6 bases). Trimming removed 3 bases at V and 5 bases at J, with 9 bases between. CDR3 length equals 14 residues. Germline V CDR1 and CDR2: SGDLS, YYNGEE. This CDR3 is CASSAQGHNSPLHF. The CDR3 bases are TGTGCCAGCAGCGCACAGGGTCATAATTCACCCCTCCACTTT.

As for this clonotype: Sequence at one end of the junction differs from germline and may be a read error. The chain has TRBV24-1 and TRBJ2-5; D unresolved. Looked up from germline, CDR1 is KGHDR and CDR2 is SFDVKD. This CDR3 has 14 amino acids. The CDR3 region is CATSDLLDTDAQYF. DNA of the CDR3: TGTGCCACCAGTGATTTGCTGGATACAGATGCCCAGTACTTT.

This clonotype occurred a few times. The chain recombines TRBV2 with TRBJ2-1, with TRBD2 matching 12 bases. Per the germline V gene, CDR1 is SNHLY and CDR2 is FYNNEI. J lost 9 bases, V lost 2 bases, and 8 bases had no gene match. This CDR3 region has 16 residues. CDR3 sequence (DNA): TGTGCCAGCAGTGAAAGGCAGGGACTAGCGGGTGGTGAGCAGTTCTTC. This sequence encodes CASSERQGLAGGEQFF.

This clonotype came up many times. An end of the junction differs from the germline gene, which may be a read error. J is TRBJ2-2 and V is TRBV9, with D perhaps TRBD2 (7 bases). CDR3 length equals 15 residues. Germline assignment: CDR1 SGDLS and CDR2 YYNGEE. CDR3 in amino acids: CASSVVGGLTGKLFF. The DNA for the CDR3 is TGTGCCAGCAGCGTAGTGGGGGGGCTAACCGGGAAGCTGTTTTTT.

This sequence joins TRBV9 and TRBJ2-5; D is tentatively TRBD1 or TRBD2 (5 bases each). The CDR3 is made up of 15 amino acids. Trimming pared 0 bases from V and 4 bases from J, leaving 13 bases between. Germline V lookup: CDR1 SGDLS, CDR2 YYNGEE. The CDR3 here is CASSVDRGGGETQYF. The CDR3 nucleotides are TGTGCCAGCAGCGTAGATCGGGGTGGGGGAGAGACCCAGTACTTC.

V gene TRBV6-5 combines with J gene TRBJ1-4; D not resolved. The germline CDR1 and CDR2 sequences are MNHEY and SVGAGI. The CDR3 consists of 15 residues. V shed 5 bases and J shed 1 base, with 11 bases lying between them. This CDR3 is CASSRDPKTNEKLFF. The CDR3 DNA is TGTGCCAGCAGTCGGGATCCAAAAACTAATGAAAAACTGTTTTTT.

On this clonotype: At one of its ends the junction is not consistent with the germline gene, which may arise from a read error. The chain couples TRBV5-1 to TRBJ1-1; D is unresolved. The germline V gene has CDR1 SGHRS and CDR2 YFSETQ. CDR3 length: 15 residues. CDR3 residues: CASSLAPAGYTEAFF. The CDR3 DNA is TGTGCCAGCAGCTTAGCTCCAGCGGGCTACACTGAAGCTTTCTTT.

With regard to this clonotype: This may be a read error, as it is one base from a much larger clone. V and J are TRBV6-2 or TRBV6-3 and TRBJ1-5; TRBD1 aligns across 7 bases. Germline assignment: CDR1 MNHEY and CDR2 SVGEGT. This CDR3 has 14 residues. V dropped 4 bases and J dropped 6; count of bases not matched to a gene: 6. The CDR3 DNA follows: TGTGCCAGCAGTTCCCAGGCAGGGGGTCAGCCCCAGCATTTT. Protein sequence: CASSSQAGGQPQHF.

In regard to this clonotype: Possible read error: a much larger clone is one base away. The chain couples TRBV30 to TRBJ2-3, with D uncertain. Germline-derived CDR1 and CDR2 are GTSNPN and SVGIG (reference sequence). CDR3 length: 12 amino acids. CDR3 DNA: TGTGCCTGGAGTGGTAGCACAGATATGCAGTATTTT. This encodes CAWSGSTDMQYF.

This clonotype was recorded at least ten times. V is TRBV20-1 and J is TRBJ2-3, with 12 bases aligning to TRBD2. Germline values: CDR1 DFQATT, CDR2 SNEGSKA (reference sequence). V lost 5 bases and J lost 3; bases outside the gene matches: 6. CDR3 length: 15 residues. The CDR3 spells CSARLAGVSTDTQYF. The CDR3 DNA is TGCAGTGCTCGACTAGCGGGGGTCTCTACAGATACGCAGTATTTT.

As regards this clonotype: The conserved closing phenylalanine or tryptophan is absent in this CDR3, likely reflecting a read error. It is unclear where the CDR3 begins or ends on the DNA, so no DNA is shown, and the CDR3 is as TCRdb lists it. The chain combines TRBV7-6 with TRBJ2-5; the table's D call TRBD2 went unverified against the DNA. Germline V lookup: CDR1 SGHVS, CDR2 FNYEAQ. From its first to its last residue, the CDR3 has 13 amino acids. CDR3 sequence: CASSKSRKRTQDV.